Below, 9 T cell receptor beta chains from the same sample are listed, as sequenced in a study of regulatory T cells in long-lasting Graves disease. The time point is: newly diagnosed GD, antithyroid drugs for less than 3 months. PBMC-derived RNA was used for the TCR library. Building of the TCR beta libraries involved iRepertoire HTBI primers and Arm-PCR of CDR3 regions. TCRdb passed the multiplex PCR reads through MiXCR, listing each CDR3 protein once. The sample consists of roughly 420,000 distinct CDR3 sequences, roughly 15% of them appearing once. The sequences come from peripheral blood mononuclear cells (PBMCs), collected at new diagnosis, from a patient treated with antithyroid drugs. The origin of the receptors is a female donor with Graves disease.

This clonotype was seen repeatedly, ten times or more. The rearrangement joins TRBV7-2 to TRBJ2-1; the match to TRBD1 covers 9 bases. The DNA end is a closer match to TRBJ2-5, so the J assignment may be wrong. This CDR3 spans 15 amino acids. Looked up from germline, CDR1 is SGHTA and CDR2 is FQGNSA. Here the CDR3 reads CASSLMTGGRETQYF. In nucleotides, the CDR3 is TGTGCCAGCAGCTTGATGACAGGGGGTCGGGAGACCCAGTACTTC.

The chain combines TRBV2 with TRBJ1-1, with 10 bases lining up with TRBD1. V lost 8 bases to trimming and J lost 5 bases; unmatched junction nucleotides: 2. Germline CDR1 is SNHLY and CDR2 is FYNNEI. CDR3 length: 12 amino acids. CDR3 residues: CASGGQGTEAFF. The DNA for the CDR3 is TGTGCCAGCGGGGGACAGGGGACTGAAGCTTTCTTT.

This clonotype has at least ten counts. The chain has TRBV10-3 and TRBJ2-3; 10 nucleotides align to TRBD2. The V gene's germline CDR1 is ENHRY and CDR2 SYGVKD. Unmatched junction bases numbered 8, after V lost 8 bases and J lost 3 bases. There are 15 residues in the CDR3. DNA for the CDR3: TGTGCCATCCATACGGTAGCGGGGGGAACAGATACGCAGTATTTT. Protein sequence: CAIHTVAGGTDTQYF.

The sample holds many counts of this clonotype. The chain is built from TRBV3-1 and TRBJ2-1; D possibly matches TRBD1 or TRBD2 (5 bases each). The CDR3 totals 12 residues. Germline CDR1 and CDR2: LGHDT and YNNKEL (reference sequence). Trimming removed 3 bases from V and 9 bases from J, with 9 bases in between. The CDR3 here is CASSHPGTEQFF. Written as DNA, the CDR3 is TGTGCCAGCAGCCACCCAGGGACTGAGCAGTTCTTC.

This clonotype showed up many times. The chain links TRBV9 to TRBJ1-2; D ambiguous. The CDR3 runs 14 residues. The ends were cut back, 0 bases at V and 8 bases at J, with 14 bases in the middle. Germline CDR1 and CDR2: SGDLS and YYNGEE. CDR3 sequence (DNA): TGTGCCAGCAGCGTAGGGGCGGAGGTAGAGGGCTACACCTTC. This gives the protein CASSVGAEVEGYTF.

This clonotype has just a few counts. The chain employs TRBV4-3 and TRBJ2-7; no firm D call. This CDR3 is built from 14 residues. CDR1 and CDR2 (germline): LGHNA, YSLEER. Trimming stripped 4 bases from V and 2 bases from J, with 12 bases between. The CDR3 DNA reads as TGCGCCAGCAGCCCACTGGGCACAACCTACGAGCAGTACTTC. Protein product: CASSPLGTTYEQYF.

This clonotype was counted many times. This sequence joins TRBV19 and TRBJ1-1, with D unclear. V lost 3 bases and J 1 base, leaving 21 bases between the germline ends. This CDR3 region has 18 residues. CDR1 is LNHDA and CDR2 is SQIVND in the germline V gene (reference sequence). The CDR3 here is CASSINSRVGEENTEAFF. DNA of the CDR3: TGTGCCAGTAGTATTAACAGTCGGGTCGGAGAGGAGAACACTGAAGCTTTCTTT.

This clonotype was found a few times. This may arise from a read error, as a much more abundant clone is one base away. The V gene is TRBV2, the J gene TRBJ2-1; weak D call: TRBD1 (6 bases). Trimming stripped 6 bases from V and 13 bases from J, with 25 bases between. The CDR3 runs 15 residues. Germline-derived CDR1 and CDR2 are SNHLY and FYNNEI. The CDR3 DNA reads TGTGCCAGCAGCCACGATACAGGGAACTTGGAGACCCAGTTCTTC. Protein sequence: CASSHDTGNLETQFF. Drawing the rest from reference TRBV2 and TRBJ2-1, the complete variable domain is EPEVTQTPSHQVTQMGQEVILRCVPISNHLYFYWYRQILGQKVEFLVSFYNNEISEKSEIFDDQFSVERPDGSNFTLKIRSTKLEDSAMYFCASSHDTGNLETQFFGPGTRLTVL.

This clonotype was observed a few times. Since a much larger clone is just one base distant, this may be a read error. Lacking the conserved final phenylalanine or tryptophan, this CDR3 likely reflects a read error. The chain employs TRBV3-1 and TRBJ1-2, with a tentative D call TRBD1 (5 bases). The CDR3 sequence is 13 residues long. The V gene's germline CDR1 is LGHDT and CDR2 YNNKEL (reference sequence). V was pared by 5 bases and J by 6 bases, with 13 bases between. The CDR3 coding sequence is TGTGCCAGCAGCTTCCGGGACGTTGATGGCTACACCTCC. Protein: CASSFRDVDGYTS.